Detailed here is one T cell receptor (beta chain). Antigen unknown. This sample was included in a study of T cell responses to AZD1222 COVID-19 vaccine. Study-level results: Reportedly, nearly half of unique spike TCRs recognized epitopes outside B.1.351/B.1.1.7 mutations. Researchers report vaccine-associated CD4 TCRs spanning spike, with dominance at 160-218 and 743-854.

The repertoire was sequenced with immunoSEQ multiplex PCR; TCRdb's copy has only in-frame clones and lacks some. Of tens of thousands of clones in the sample, around nine tenths are singletons; the top ten hold roughly 7.4%. In germline, CDR1 is DFQATT, CDR2 SNEGSKA (reference sequence). The CDR3 length is 11 residues. Trimming left V 3 bases short and J 3 bases short, with 6 bases between. This TCR was recovered from an adult in good health. The rearrangement joins TRBV20-1 to TRBJ2-7; perhaps TRBD2 as D (6 bases). The starting material was peripheral blood, obtained on day 0 of AZD1222 vaccination. CDR3 coding DNA: TGCAGTGCTAGCGGGAGCTACGAGCAGTACTTC. Translation: CSASGSYEQYF.